This T cell receptor (beta chain) was observed in a study of blood T cell repertoires in COVID-19. At the level of the study: The samples span acute and convalescent COVID-19 from the United States, Italy and Spain.

Germline CDR1 reads SGHTA; CDR2 reads FQGNSA. There are 16 residues in the CDR3. V was pared by 5 bases and J by 8 bases, with 24 bases between. TCRdb's copy holds only in-frame clones and misses some; the assay was immunoSEQ multiplex PCR. The table has 150,000 to 200,000 clones, 65% to 90% seen once; the top ten hold around 9%. The receptor's source is a middle-aged man with active or convalescent COVID-19. V usage is TRBV7-2 and J usage is TRBJ1-2; weak D call: TRBD1 (5 bases). Material for sequencing was peripheral blood. The CDR3 coding sequence is TGTGCCAGCAGCATAACTGGGGGGATTCTCTCCCTGGGCTACACCTTC. Translating gives CASSITGGILSLGYTF.